The rows below give T cell receptor beta chains drawn from one sample of a study of T cells expressing NK-cell markers. With the 5' RACE reads reprocessed, TCRdb shows one record per CDR3 protein and no DNA. The repertoire table contains 350,000 to 450,000 distinct CDR3 sequences. The sample comprised blood T cells: a sorted CD56 or NKG2C T cell subset, CD4+ or CD8+ T cells, or bulk PBMC T cells (not recorded which). The receptor set was obtained from a man aged 18 to 70 in good health. Both conserved end residues are part of each CDR3.

J gene: TRBJ1-5; V gene: TRBV19; CDR3 protein: CASSIGDRGTGQPQHF
J gene: TRBJ2-1; V gene: TRBV15; CDR3 protein: CATSPGLYPYNEQFF
J gene: TRBJ2-5; V gene: TRBV7-9; CDR3 protein: CASSFRGGGTEETQYF
J gene: TRBJ2-6; V gene: TRBV6-5; CDR3 protein: CASSYSDSSGANVLTF
J gene: TRBJ1-2; V gene: TRBV24-1; CDR3 protein: CATSESSDGYTF
J gene: TRBJ2-3; V gene: TRBV3-1; CDR3 protein: CASSQGAARGDTQYF
J gene: TRBJ1-2; V gene: TRBV18; CDR3 protein: CASSPPDTGRFSGYTF
J gene: TRBJ2-3; V gene: TRBV18; CDR3 protein: CASSPGSLFVRSTDTQYF
J gene: TRBJ1-4; V gene: TRBV2; CDR3 protein: CASSVTVSNEKLFF
J gene: TRBJ2-1; V gene: TRBV5-1; CDR3 protein: CASSLDGSSYNEQFF
J gene: TRBJ1-4; V gene: TRBV6-2/TRBV6-3; CDR3 protein: CASSTEYREAEKLFF
J gene: TRBJ1-1; V gene: TRBV3-1; CDR3 protein: CASSHYRKGTTEAFF
J gene: TRBJ1-2; V gene: TRBV2; CDR3 protein: CASSGRDSFWYGYTF
J gene: TRBJ2-5; V gene: TRBV5-1; CDR3 protein: CASRGRAGGQETQYF
J gene: TRBJ1-1; V gene: TRBV27; CDR3 protein: CASRSDPVTEAFF
J gene: TRBJ2-3; V gene: TRBV20-1; CDR3 protein: CSANGAGGRAQYF
J gene: TRBJ1-5; V gene: TRBV27; CDR3 protein: CASSSTDRGLGQPQHF
J gene: TRBJ2-5; V gene: TRBV5-1; CDR3 protein: CASSAGETQYF
J gene: TRBJ2-5; V gene: TRBV5-1; CDR3 protein: CASSSKAGLETQYF
J gene: TRBJ2-7; V gene: TRBV29-1; CDR3 protein: CSCVASGSYEQYF
J gene: TRBJ2-4; V gene: TRBV7-6; CDR3 protein: CASSPGLGNIQYF
J gene: TRBJ2-1; V gene: TRBV7-6; CDR3 protein: CASSLAPSGGLYEQFF
J gene: TRBJ1-5; V gene: TRBV7-9; CDR3 protein: CASSLTTGSNQPQHF
J gene: TRBJ2-7; V gene: TRBV19; CDR3 protein: CASRVATRLSSYEQYF
J gene: TRBJ1-5; V gene: TRBV7-9; CDR3 protein: CASGGNQPQHF
J gene: TRBJ2-3; V gene: TRBV6-5; CDR3 protein: CASSYPTRQGYWGTDTQYF
J gene: TRBJ2-2; V gene: TRBV3-1; CDR3 protein: CASSHLAGSGTGELFF
J gene: TRBJ1-5; V gene: TRBV12-3/TRBV12-4; CDR3 protein: CASSLRGRGAPQHF
J gene: TRBJ1-1; V gene: TRBV20-1; CDR3 protein: CSARDPNHPTEAFF
J gene: TRBJ2-7; V gene: TRBV20-1; CDR3 protein: CSVKSKVRGGAYEQYF
J gene: TRBJ2-3; V gene: TRBV23-1; CDR3 protein: CASSQSRSADTQYF
J gene: TRBJ2-7; V gene: TRBV12-3/TRBV12-4; CDR3 protein: CASSVQGSSRYEQYF
J gene: TRBJ2-7; V gene: TRBV7-8; CDR3 protein: CASSRGTSGGFSEQYF
J gene: TRBJ2-1; V gene: TRBV27; CDR3 protein: CASSWLNEQFF
J gene: TRBJ2-5; V gene: TRBV9; CDR3 protein: CASSVTSGGAALETQYF
J gene: TRBJ1-2; V gene: TRBV25-1; CDR3 protein: CASSESAGGGGSRGYTF
J gene: TRBJ2-1; V gene: TRBV24-1; CDR3 protein: CATSDSTRVSTEQFF
J gene: TRBJ2-5; V gene: TRBV6-4; CDR3 protein: CASSDLQSSGGFRWYETQYF
J gene: TRBJ2-2; V gene: TRBV20-1; CDR3 protein: CSARVKGWNTGELFF
J gene: TRBJ1-6; V gene: TRBV12-3/TRBV12-4; CDR3 protein: CASSNIQGGYSPLHF
J gene: TRBJ2-5; V gene: TRBV2; CDR3 protein: CASSGWGVSQETQYF
J gene: TRBJ1-1; V gene: TRBV20-1; CDR3 protein: CSAARPTGPWNTEAFF
J gene: TRBJ2-1; V gene: TRBV9; CDR3 protein: CASSVRSGDRLWDYNEQFF
J gene: TRBJ2-3; V gene: TRBV6-2/TRBV6-3; CDR3 protein: CASMFSGFGTDTQYF
J gene: TRBJ2-7; V gene: TRBV28; CDR3 protein: CASSWDTRDEQYF
J gene: TRBJ2-1; V gene: TRBV20-1; CDR3 protein: CSARPPDRGKYNEQFF
J gene: TRBJ1-2; V gene: TRBV15; CDR3 protein: CATSRARSGGSSHYGYTF
J gene: TRBJ2-3; V gene: TRBV5-6; CDR3 protein: CASSKTPNTQYF
J gene: TRBJ2-3; V gene: TRBV9; CDR3 protein: CASSVPEAGEADTQYF
J gene: TRBJ1-5; V gene: TRBV20-1; CDR3 protein: CSAKPRGNNQPQHF
J gene: TRBJ2-5; V gene: TRBV5-4; CDR3 protein: CASSRRDRGQETQYF
J gene: TRBJ2-7; V gene: TRBV5-6; CDR3 protein: CASSFLGQAGHEQYF